Below, 11 T cell receptor beta chains from the same sample are listed, as sequenced in a study of cytomegalovirus exposure and HLA in healthy donors. PCR employed 60 Vbeta and 13 Jbeta primers. Produced via immunoSEQ multiplex PCR; TCRdb's table is partial and in-frame only. This sample yields some 100,000 clones, of which roughly 74% are seen a single time; around an eighth belongs to the top ten. Sequencing was carried out using PBMCs. All receptors derive from a woman in her seventies in good health and CMV-seropositive.

The V and J genes are TRBV2 and TRBJ1-5; no definite D call. Germline values: CDR1 SNHLY, CDR2 FYNNEI. Trimming removed 0 bases from V and 7 bases from J, with 13 bases in between. The CDR3 length is 15 residues. CDR3 loop: CASSEALMPGQPQHF. The CDR3 DNA reads TGTGCCAGCAGTGAAGCGCTCATGCCAGGACAGCCCCAGCATTTT.

This chain joins TRBV5-6 and TRBJ2-3; 7 bases are shared with TRBD1. The CDR3 contains 15 residues. The junction had 10 bases not matched to a gene; V was cut back by 4 bases and J by 5 bases. CDR1 and CDR2 (germline): SGHDT, YYEEEE. The CDR3 sequence: CASSIYRGRLDTQYF. The CDR3, as DNA: TGTGCCAGCAGCATCTACAGGGGTCGGTTAGATACGCAGTATTTT.

This chain joins TRBV5-3 and TRBJ2-3; TRBD2 agrees at 10 bases. TRBV5-3 qualifies as an ORF whose function is uncertain. The CDR3 contains 21 residues. Unmatched junction bases numbered 25, after V lost 4 bases and J lost 5 bases. CDR3 nucleotides: TGTGCCAGAAGCCCCTATCCCGGGACTAGCGTTTTGTCTCCCCCTGTAGATACGCAGTATTTT. Protein product: CARSPYPGTSVLSPPVDTQYF.

The chain joins TRBV19 to TRBJ1-5; tentative D call: TRBD1 (5 bases). CDR1 and CDR2 (germline): LNHDA, SQIVND (reference sequence). This CDR3 spans 13 amino acids. Trimming took off 3 bases at V and 9 bases at J, with 12 bases between the two ends. The CDR3 region has the DNA TGTGCCAGTAGTATTGGGGCCTTTGGGCCCCAGCATTTT. This translates into CASSIGAFGPQHF.

This clone was recorded only once. This chain connects TRBV7-8 to TRBJ1-4; 9 positions match TRBD1. CDR3 length: 22 residues. The germline gives CDR1 SGHVS, CDR2 FQNEAQ. Trimming removed 1 base from V and 1 base from J; junction bases left unmatched: 19. In nucleotides, the CDR3 is TGTGCCAGCAGCTTAGGGGGCCGGGGACAGGGTACAAAGGGGAAAACTAATGAAAAACTGTTTTTT. Its translation is CASSLGGRGQGTKGKTNEKLFF.

This clone was seen a few times. J is TRBJ1-1 and V is TRBV21-1; the table names TRBD1, a call not compared with the DNA. TRBV21-1 is given as a pseudogene. This CDR3 spans 20 amino acids. CDR3 sequence reads: CASSKAIQTSLTGRGTEAFF. The DNA of the CDR3 is TGTGCCAGCAGCAAAGCCATCCAAACCTCACTTACTGGCAGGGGCACTGAAGCTTTCTTT.

This chain joins TRBV5-1 and TRBJ2-2; 10 positions agree with TRBD2. The CDR3 is 16 amino acids. The ends lost 2 bases at V and 7 bases at J; junction bases unmatched: 8. The germline gives CDR1 SGHRS, CDR2 YFSETQ. This chain's CDR3 is CASSFGLAERFGELFF. Here the CDR3 DNA reads TGCGCCAGCAGCTTCGGACTAGCGGAGAGGTTCGGGGAGCTGTTTTTT. Full variable domain (rest looked up from reference TRBV5-1 and TRBJ2-2): KAGVTQTPRYLIKTRGQQVTLSCSPISGHRSVSWYQQTPGQGLQFLFEYFSETQRNKGNFPGRFSGRQFSNSRSEMNVSTLELGDSALYLCASSFGLAERFGELFFGEGSRLTVL.

The J gene is TRBJ2-7, the V gene TRBV6-5, with 9 bases matching TRBD1. The V and J ends lost 5 bases and 1 base, in that order; junction bases with no gene match: 6. CDR3 size: 15 residues. Germline loops: CDR1 MNHEY, CDR2 SVGAGI. Here the CDR3 DNA reads TGTGCCAGCAGTAAACCGGGACAGGGATCCTACGAGCAGTACTTC. The encoded protein is CASSKPGQGSYEQYF.

This clone appeared once. The chain carries TRBV6-4 and TRBJ2-1, with 11 bases matching TRBD2. The CDR3 loop spans 15 amino acids. The V gene's germline CDR1 is MRHNA and CDR2 SNTAGT. V trimming: 6 bases; J trimming: 6 bases; junction bases outside the gene matches: 7. In DNA, the CDR3 is TGTGCCAGCAGAGTGGGACTAGCGGAAGCCAATGAGCAGTTCTTC. It translates to CASRVGLAEANEQFF.

V and J are TRBV5-1 and TRBJ1-4; no firm D call. Germline-derived CDR1 and CDR2 are SGHRS and YFSETQ. The CDR3 extends over 14 amino acids. V was trimmed by 0 bases and J by 8 bases, leaving 11 bases between them. DNA for the CDR3: TGCGCCAGCAGCTTGGGCGGTCCGAAGGAAAAACTGTTTTTT. Translated, it gives CASSLGGPKEKLFF.

Notes on this clone: Germline and junction disagree at one end, which may indicate a read error. Other DNA variants within this sample encode the same CDR3. The V and J genes are TRBV28 and TRBJ2-3, with D tentatively TRBD2 (6 bases). Germline lookup yields CDR1 MDHEN and CDR2 SYDVKM. The CDR3 contains 15 residues. DNA of the CDR3: TGTGCCAGCAGCTTATTCGCTAGCGGCACAGATACGCAGTATTTT. Its protein product is CASSLFASGTDTQYF.